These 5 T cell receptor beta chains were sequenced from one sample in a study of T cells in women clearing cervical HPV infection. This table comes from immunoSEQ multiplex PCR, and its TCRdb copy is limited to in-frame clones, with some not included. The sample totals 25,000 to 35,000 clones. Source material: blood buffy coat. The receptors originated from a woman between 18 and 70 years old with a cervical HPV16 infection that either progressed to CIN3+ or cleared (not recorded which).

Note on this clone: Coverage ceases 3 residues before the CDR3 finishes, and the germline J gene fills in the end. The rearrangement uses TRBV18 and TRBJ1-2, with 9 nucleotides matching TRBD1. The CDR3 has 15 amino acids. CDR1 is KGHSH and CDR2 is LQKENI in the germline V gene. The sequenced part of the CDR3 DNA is TGTGCCAGCTCACTTGACAGGGGGTCGGGCTACGAC. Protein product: CASSLDRGSGYD. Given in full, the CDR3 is CASSLDRGSGYDYTF.

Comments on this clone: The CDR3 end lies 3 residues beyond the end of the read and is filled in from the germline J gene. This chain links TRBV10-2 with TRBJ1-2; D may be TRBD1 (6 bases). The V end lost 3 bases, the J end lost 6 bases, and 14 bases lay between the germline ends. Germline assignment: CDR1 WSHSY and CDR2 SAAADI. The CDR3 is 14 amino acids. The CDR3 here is CASSDSGHGHGYTF. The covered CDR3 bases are TGCGCCAGCAGTGACTCGGGACACGGCCATGGC.

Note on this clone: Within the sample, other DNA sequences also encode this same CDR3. The sequenced part of the CDR3 DNA is TGCAGTGCTAGAGCAGGGGGCACTGAA. Encoded protein: CSARAGGTE. The whole CDR3 protein reads CSARAGGTEAFF. V and J are TRBV20-1 and TRBJ1-1; 7 nucleotides line up with TRBD1. The read halts 3 residues ahead of the CDR3 end, with the missing end drawn from the germline J gene. Trimming at V came to 1 base and at J to 4 bases, leaving 0 bases not matched to a gene. Germline CDR1 reads DFQATT; CDR2 reads SNEGSKA (reference sequence). The CDR3 contains 12 residues.

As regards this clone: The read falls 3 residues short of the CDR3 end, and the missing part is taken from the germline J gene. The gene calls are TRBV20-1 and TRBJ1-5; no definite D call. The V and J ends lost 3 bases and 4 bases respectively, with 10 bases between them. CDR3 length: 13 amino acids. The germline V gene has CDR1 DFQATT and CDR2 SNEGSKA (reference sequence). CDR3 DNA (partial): TGCAGTGCTAGTGGAACCGGGAATCAGCCC. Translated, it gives CSASGTGNQP. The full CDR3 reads CSASGTGNQPQHF.

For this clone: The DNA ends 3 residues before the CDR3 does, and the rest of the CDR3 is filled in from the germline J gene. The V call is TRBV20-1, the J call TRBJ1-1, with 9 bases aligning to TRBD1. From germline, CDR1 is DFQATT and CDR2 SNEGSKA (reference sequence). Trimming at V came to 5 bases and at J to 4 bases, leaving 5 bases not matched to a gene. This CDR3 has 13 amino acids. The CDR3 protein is CSAVDRGTTEAFF. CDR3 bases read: TGCAGTGCTGTGGACAGGGGCACCACTGAA.